This T cell receptor beta chain originates from a study of blood T cell repertoires in COVID-19. The CDR3 contains 15 residues. CDR1 is SGHTA and CDR2 is FQGTGA in the germline V gene. Trimming cost V 0 bases and J 5 bases; bases outside gene matches: 1. Produced via immunoSEQ multiplex PCR; TCRdb's table is partial and in-frame only. The profile covers 70,000 or so clones, with about 88% appearing a single time and about 9.8% taken by the ten largest. V is TRBV7-3 and J is TRBJ2-3, with 11 nucleotides matching TRBD2. The origin of this receptor is a human donor in a cohort sampled during active COVID-19. Material for sequencing was peripheral blood. The CDR3: CASSLTSGRGDTQYF. The CDR3 DNA is TGTGCCAGCAGCTTAACTAGCGGGAGGGGAGATACGCAGTATTTT.